This T cell receptor beta chain comes out of a study of blood T cell repertoires in COVID-19. Some clones are missing from TCRdb's copy, which holds only in-frame ones; the method was immunoSEQ multiplex PCR. Of roughly 230,000 clones in the sample, approximately 81% were seen once. The CDR3 runs to 15 residues. With 5 bases removed from V and 0 bases from J, the gap between germline ends came to 8 bases. Germline values: CDR1 LNHDA, CDR2 SQIVND (reference sequence). This TCR was recovered from a man aged 35-49 years with acute or convalescent COVID-19. V is TRBV19 and J is TRBJ2-6, with D possibly matching TRBD2 (5 bases). Material for sequencing was peripheral blood. The CDR3 region has the DNA TGTGCCAGTAGTGGGAGTTCCTCTGGGGCCAACGTCCTGACTTTC. Translating it yields CASSGSSSGANVLTF.